This T cell receptor (beta chain) was sequenced during a study of blood T cell repertoires in COVID-19. This clone appeared a single time. Data came from immunoSEQ multiplex PCR; TCRdb stores just in-frame clones and leaves some out. This sample has about 260,000 clones, with more than 75% found just once. J lost 6 bases, V lost 6 bases, and 13 bases had no gene match. CDR3 length: 16 amino acids. The V gene's germline CDR1 is LNHDA and CDR2 SQIVND (reference sequence). One Seattle source followed patients from active infection through their disease course. The chain uses TRBV19 and TRBJ2-1; 8 bases agree with TRBD1. What was sequenced was peripheral blood. The receptor was isolated from a woman aged 60-70 years with COVID-19, enrolled during active disease. The CDR3 bases are TGTGCCAGTAGCACGTGGACAGGGAGAGGCGTCAATGAGCAGTTCTTC. This encodes CASSTWTGRGVNEQFF.